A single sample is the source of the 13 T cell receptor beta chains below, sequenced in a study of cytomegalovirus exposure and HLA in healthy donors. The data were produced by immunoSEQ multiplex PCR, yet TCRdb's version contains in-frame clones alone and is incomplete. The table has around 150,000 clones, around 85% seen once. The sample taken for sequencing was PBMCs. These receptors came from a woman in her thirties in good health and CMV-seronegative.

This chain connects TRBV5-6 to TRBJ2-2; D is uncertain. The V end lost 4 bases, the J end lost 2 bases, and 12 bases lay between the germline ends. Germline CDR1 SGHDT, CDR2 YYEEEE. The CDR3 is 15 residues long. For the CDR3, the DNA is TGTGCCAGCAGCCGGCGCGGTCCTAACACCGGGGAGCTGTTTTTT. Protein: CASSRRGPNTGELFF.

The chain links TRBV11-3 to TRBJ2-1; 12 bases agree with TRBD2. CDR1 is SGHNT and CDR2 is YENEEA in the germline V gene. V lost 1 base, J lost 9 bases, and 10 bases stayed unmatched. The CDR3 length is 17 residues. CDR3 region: CASSLGMASGGAVEQFF. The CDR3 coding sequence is TGTGCCAGCAGCTTAGGGATGGCTAGCGGGGGGGCCGTTGAGCAGTTCTTC.

The CDR3 loop reads CATSKGLAFPYNEQFF. The DNA for the CDR3 is TGTGCCACCAGCAAAGGACTAGCGTTCCCCTACAATGAGCAGTTCTTC. The V call is TRBV15, the J call TRBJ2-1, with TRBD2 matching 9 bases. V was pared by 4 bases and J by 2 bases, with 6 bases of the junction left unmatched. The CDR3 is 16 residues long. Germline CDR1 reads LNHNV; CDR2 reads YYDKDF (reference sequence).

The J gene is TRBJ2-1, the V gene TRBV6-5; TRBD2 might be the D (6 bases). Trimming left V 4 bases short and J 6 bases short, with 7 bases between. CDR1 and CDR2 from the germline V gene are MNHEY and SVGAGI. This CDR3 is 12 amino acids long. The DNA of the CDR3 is TGTGCCAGCAGTTGGGGAGGCAATGAGCAGTTCTTC. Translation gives CASSWGGNEQFF.

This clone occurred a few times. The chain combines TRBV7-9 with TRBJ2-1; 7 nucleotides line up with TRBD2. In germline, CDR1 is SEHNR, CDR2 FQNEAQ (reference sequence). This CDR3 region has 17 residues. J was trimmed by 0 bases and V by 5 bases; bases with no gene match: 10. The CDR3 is CASSPPGWGGSYNEQFF. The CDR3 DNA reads TGTGCCAGCAGCCCACCAGGTTGGGGGGGCTCCTACAATGAGCAGTTCTTC.

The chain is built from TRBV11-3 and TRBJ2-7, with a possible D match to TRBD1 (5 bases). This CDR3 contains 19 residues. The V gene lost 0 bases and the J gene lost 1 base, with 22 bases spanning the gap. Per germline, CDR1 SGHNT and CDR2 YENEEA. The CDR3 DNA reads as TGTGCCAGCAGCTTAGAATCGACCCTAGGGGCGGTAGAATCCTACGAGCAGTACTTC. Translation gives CASSLESTLGAVESYEQYF.

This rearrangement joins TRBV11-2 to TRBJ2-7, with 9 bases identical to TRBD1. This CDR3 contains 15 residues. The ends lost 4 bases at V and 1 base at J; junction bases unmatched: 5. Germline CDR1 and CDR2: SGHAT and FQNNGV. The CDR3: CASSWGTGPSYEQYF. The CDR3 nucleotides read TGTGCCAGCAGCTGGGGGACAGGGCCGTCCTACGAGCAGTACTTC. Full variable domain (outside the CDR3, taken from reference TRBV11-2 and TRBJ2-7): EAGVAQSPRYKIIEKRQSVAFWCNPISGHATLYWYQQILGQGPKLLIQFQNNGVVDDSQLPKDRFSAERLKGVDSTLKIQPAKLEDSAVYLCASSWGTGPSYEQYFGPGTRLTVT.

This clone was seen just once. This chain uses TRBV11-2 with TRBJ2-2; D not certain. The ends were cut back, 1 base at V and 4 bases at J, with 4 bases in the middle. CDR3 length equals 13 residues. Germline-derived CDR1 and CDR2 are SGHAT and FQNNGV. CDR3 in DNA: TGTGCCAGCAGCTTAGTTTTCACCGGGGAGCTGTTTTTT. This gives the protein CASSLVFTGELFF. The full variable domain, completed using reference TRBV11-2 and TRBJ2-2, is EAGVAQSPRYKIIEKRQSVAFWCNPISGHATLYWYQQILGQGPKLLIQFQNNGVVDDSQLPKDRFSAERLKGVDSTLKIQPAKLEDSAVYLCASSLVFTGELFFGEGSRLTVL.

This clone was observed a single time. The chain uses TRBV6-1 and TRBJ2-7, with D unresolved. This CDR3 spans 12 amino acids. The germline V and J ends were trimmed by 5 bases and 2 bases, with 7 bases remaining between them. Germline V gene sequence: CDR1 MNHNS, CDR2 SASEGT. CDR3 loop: CASSTVAYEQYF. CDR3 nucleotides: TGTGCCAGCAGTACGGTCGCCTACGAGCAGTACTTC.

CDR3 protein: CASSVAVHGAGELFF. CDR3 in DNA: TGTGCCAGCAGCGTAGCTGTACATGGGGCCGGGGAGCTGTTTTTT. The genes are TRBV9 and TRBJ2-2, with D uncertain. The germline CDR1 and CDR2 sequences are SGDLS and YYNGEE. Trimming shortened V by 0 bases and J by 6 bases, and 12 bases separated the two germline ends. There are 15 residues in the CDR3. Based on the CDR3 plus reference TRBV9 and TRBJ2-2, the full variable domain is DSGVTQTPKHLITATGQRVTLRCSPRSGDLSVYWYQQSLDQGLQFLIQYYNGEERAKGNILERFSAQQFPDLHSELNLSSLELGDSALYFCASSVAVHGAGELFFGEGSRLTVL.

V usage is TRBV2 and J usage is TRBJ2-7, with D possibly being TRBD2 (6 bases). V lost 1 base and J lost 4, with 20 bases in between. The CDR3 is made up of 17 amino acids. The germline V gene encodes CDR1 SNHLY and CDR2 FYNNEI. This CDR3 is CASSEDIRQGGSYEQYF. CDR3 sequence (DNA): TGTGCCAGCAGTGAAGACATTAGGCAGGGAGGATCGTACGAGCAGTACTTC.

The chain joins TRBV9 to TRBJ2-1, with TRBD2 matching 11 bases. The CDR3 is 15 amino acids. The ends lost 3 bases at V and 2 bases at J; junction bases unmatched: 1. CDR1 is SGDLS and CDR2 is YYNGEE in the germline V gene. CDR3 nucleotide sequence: TGTGCCAGCAGCGAGACTAGCGGGACCTACAATGAGCAGTTCTTC. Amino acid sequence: CASSETSGTYNEQFF.

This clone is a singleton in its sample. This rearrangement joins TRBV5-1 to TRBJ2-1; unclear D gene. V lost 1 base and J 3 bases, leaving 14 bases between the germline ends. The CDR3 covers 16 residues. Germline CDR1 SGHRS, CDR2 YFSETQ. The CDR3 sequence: CASSLFRGGDYNEQFF. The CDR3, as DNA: TGCGCCAGCAGCTTGTTTCGAGGTGGGGACTACAATGAGCAGTTCTTC.